This TCR beta chain was captured by sequencing in a study of naive and memory T cell subsets. Study-wide results and limits: Between naive and memory subsets, TCR abundance power law exponents differed. Activation and differentiation may alter RNA-based TCR counts. Gini index rose across naive, CM, EM and EMRA in CD4 and CD8.

The CDR3 totals 12 residues. Germline V CDR1 and CDR2: LGHDT, YNNKEL (reference sequence). V was pared by 2 bases and J by 7 bases, with 8 bases between. Cells stained for CD3, CD4, CD8, CD45RA, CD27 and viability were sorted into four CD45RA/CD27 subsets. Points on this clonotype: Antigen: not known.

An equimolar mix of two oligonucleotides served as the beta constant-region primer for TRBC1 and TRBC2. TCRdb re-called the UMI-ligation and nested PCR reads with MiXCR, one entry per CDR3 protein. The table records under 150,000 distinct CDR3 sequences, over 15% of them present only once. The chain links TRBV3-1 to TRBJ1-1, with D unclear. The clonotype originates from a human donor in good health. Sequencing was done on a sample of naive CD4+ T cells from blood. The CDR3 nucleotides are TGTGCCAGCAGCCAAAATAAAGGTGAAGCTTTCTTT. As protein: CASSQNKGEAFF.